This T cell receptor beta chain was recorded in a study of blood T cells in healthy people across ages. Primers used in a second PCR of roughly 6 to 11 cycles were a sample-barcoded 5' primer and a J-beta primer mix. TCRdb called the 5' RACE reads again in MiXCR, with one record for every CDR3 protein. The repertoire holds some 1.1 million distinct CDR3 sequences, around two fifths seen once, with less than 15% in the top ten. The CDR3 length is 16 residues. Germline-derived CDR1 and CDR2 are SGHNT and YYREEE (reference sequence). Overall study results and limits: Among T cells, TCR beta diversity per million cells dropped roughly linearly as age rose. Considered underestimates were the diversity estimates obtained from one million T cells.

On this clonotype itself: The target antigen is unknown.

The sequencing sample was made of blood. The chain is built from TRBV5-4 and TRBJ2-4; a possible D gene is TRBD2 (5 bases). The J call may be faulty, since TRBJ2-7 better matches the DNA end. The TCR originated in a man between 18 and 35 years old in good health. The CDR3 reads CASSDGAPSSAYEQYF. The CDR3 nucleotides read TGTGCCAGCAGCGACGGCGCCCCTAGCTCTGCCTACGAGCAGTACTTC.